These 4 T cell receptor beta chains came from one sample sequenced in a study of shared clonotypes between healthy human individuals. In the naive CD8 group, cells lacked CD45RO and were positively selected for CCR7, so terminally differentiated effector memory CD45RA+ cells were left out. Libraries were prepared by immunoSEQ multiplex PCR; TCRdb keeps only in-frame clonotypes and omits some of them. The sample records 450,000 to 700,000 clones, about 95% being singletons. What was sequenced was naive CD8+ T cells sorted from blood. The receptors come from a woman aged 30 to 39 in good health.

This rearrangement joins TRBV5-1 to TRBJ2-7, with D tentatively TRBD2 (5 bases). This CDR3 has 15 residues. The germline CDR1 and CDR2 sequences are SGHRS and YFSETQ. V was shortened by 5 bases and J by 3 bases, with 18 bases between the two germline ends. The CDR3 nucleotides read TGCGCCAGCAGTTCGGAGGACTTTACAAACTACGAGCAGTACTTC. Its translation is CASSSEDFTNYEQYF.

The V gene is TRBV2, the J gene TRBJ2-2, with a tentative D call TRBD1 (6 bases). There are 13 residues in the CDR3. Trimming left V 3 bases short and J 6 bases short, with 8 bases between. Germline-derived CDR1 and CDR2 are SNHLY and FYNNEI. The chain's CDR3 is CASSDSGAGELFF. The DNA for the CDR3 is TGTGCCAGCAGTGATTCAGGGGCCGGGGAGCTGTTTTTT.

V usage is TRBV11-2 and J usage is TRBJ2-3; D tentatively fits TRBD1 or TRBD2 (5 bases each). Trimming took 3 bases from V and 2 from J, leaving 9 bases between them. CDR1 and CDR2 (germline): SGHAT, FQNNGV. CDR3 length equals 14 residues. The CDR3 here is CASSLGRNTDTQYF. The DNA for the CDR3 is TGTGCCAGCAGCTTGGGACGAAACACAGATACGCAGTATTTT.

The chain combines TRBV2 with TRBJ2-2; 11 bases map to TRBD2. Per germline, CDR1 SNHLY and CDR2 FYNNEI. This CDR3 is built from 18 residues. The J segment lost 5 bases and the V segment lost 3 bases, leaving 11 bases of the junction unmatched. The CDR3 DNA reads TGTGCCAGCAGTGACTACGTAGCGGGAGGGTCGCGGACCGGGGAGCTGTTTTTT. Protein: CASSDYVAGGSRTGELFF.